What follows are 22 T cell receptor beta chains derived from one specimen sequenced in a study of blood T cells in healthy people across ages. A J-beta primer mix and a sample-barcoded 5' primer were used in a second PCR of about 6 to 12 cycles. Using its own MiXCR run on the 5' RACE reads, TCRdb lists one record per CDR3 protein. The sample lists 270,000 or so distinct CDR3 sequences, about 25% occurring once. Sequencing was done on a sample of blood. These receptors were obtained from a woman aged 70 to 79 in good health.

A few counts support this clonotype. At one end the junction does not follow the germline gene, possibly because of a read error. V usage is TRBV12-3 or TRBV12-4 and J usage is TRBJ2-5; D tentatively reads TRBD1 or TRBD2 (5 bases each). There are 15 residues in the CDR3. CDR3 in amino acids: CACSLWGRGGETQYF. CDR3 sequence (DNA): TGTGCCTGCAGTTTATGGGGGAGAGGAGGAGAGACCCAGTACTTC.

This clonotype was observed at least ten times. The CDR3 loop reads CASSYGLAGVNEQFF. CDR3 in DNA: TGTGCCAGCAGCTACGGACTAGCGGGGGTCAATGAGCAGTTCTTC. The J gene is TRBJ2-1, the V gene TRBV7-2; 13 positions agree with TRBD2. CDR3 length: 15 residues. Losses at the gene ends were 4 bases for V and 6 bases for J; bases not matched to a gene: 3. The germline V gene encodes CDR1 SGHTA and CDR2 FQGNSA.

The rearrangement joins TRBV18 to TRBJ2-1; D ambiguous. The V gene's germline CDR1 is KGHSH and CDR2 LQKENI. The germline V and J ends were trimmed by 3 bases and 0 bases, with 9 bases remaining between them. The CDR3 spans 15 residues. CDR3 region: CASSPDPSSYNEQFF. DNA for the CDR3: TGTGCCAGCTCACCCGACCCGAGCTCCTACAATGAGCAGTTCTTC.

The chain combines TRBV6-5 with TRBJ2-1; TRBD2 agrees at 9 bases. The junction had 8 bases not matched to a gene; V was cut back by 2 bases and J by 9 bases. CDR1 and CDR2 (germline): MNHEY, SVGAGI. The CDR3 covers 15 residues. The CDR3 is CASSYKGGRAAEQFF. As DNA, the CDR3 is TGTGCCAGCAGTTACAAGGGCGGGAGGGCCGCTGAGCAGTTCTTC.

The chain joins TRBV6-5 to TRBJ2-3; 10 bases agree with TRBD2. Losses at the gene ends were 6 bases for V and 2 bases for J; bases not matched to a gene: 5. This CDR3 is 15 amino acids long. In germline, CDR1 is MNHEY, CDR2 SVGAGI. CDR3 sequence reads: CASRAGLAVTDTQYF. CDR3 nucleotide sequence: TGTGCCAGCAGGGCAGGACTAGCGGTCACAGATACGCAGTATTTT.

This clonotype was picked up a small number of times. CDR3 sequence (DNA): TGTGCCAGCAGCCAAGAACGCAGTTATGAGCAGTTCTTC. Amino acids: CASSQERSYEQFF. The genes are TRBV4-2 and TRBJ2-7; D is unclear. Judging by the DNA end, TRBJ2-1 fits better; the J call may be wrong. The length of the CDR3 is 13 residues. Germline assignment: CDR1 LGHNA and CDR2 YNFKEQ.

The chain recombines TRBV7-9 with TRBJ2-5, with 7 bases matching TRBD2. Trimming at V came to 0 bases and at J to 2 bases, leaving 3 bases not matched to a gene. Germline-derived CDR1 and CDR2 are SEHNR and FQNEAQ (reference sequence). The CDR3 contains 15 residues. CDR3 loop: CASSLAPGGQETQYF. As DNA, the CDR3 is TGTGCCAGCAGCTTAGCTCCGGGGGGTCAAGAGACCCAGTACTTC.

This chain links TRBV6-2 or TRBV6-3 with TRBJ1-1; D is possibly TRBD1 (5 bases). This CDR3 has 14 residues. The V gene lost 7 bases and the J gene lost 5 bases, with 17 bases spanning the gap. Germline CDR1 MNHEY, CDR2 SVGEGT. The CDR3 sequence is CASKDQGKGTEAFF. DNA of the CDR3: TGTGCCAGCAAAGACCAGGGAAAGGGGACTGAAGCTTTCTTT.

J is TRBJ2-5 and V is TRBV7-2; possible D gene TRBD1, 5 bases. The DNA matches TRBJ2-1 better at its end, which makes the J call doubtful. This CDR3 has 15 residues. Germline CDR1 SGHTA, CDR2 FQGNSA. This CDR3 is CASSSLWGPGNEQFF. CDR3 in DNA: TGTGCCAGCAGCAGCCTGTGGGGCCCTGGCAATGAGCAGTTCTTC.

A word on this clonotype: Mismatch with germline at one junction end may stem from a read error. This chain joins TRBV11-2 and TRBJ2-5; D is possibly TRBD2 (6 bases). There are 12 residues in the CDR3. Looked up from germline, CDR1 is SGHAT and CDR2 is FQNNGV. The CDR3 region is CASSLEGGPQSF. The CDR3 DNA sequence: TGTGCCAGCAGCTTAGAGGGGGGTCCCCAGAGCTTC.

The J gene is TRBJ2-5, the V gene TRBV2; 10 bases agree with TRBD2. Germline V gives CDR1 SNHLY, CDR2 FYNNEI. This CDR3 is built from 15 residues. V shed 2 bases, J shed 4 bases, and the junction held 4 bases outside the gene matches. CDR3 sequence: CASSELAGVRETQYF. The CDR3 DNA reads TGTGCCAGCAGTGAACTAGCGGGAGTTCGAGAGACCCAGTACTTC. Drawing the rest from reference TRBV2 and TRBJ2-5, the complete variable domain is EPEVTQTPSHQVTQMGQEVILRCVPISNHLYFYWYRQILGQKVEFLVSFYNNEISEKSEIFDDQFSVERPDGSNFTLKIRSTKLEDSAMYFCASSELAGVRETQYFGPGTRLLVL.

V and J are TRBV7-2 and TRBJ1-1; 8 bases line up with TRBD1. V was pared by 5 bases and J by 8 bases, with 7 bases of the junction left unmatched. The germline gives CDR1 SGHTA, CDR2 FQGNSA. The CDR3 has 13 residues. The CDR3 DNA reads TGTGCCAGCAGCCCCGGACAGGGTAGGGAAGCTTTCTTT. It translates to CASSPGQGREAFF.

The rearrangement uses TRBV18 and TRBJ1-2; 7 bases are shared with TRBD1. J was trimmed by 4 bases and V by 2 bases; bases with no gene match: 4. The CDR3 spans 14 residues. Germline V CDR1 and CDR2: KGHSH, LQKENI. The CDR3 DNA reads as TGTGCCAGCTCACCAACGAGGGGGCCCTATGGCTACACCTTC. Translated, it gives CASSPTRGPYGYTF.

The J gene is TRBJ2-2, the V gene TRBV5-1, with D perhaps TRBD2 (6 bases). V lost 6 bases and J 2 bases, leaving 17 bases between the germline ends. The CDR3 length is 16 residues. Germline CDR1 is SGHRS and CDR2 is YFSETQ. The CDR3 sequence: CASNIRGGTNTGELFF. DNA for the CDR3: TGCGCCAGCAACATAAGGGGCGGGACTAACACCGGGGAGCTGTTTTTT.

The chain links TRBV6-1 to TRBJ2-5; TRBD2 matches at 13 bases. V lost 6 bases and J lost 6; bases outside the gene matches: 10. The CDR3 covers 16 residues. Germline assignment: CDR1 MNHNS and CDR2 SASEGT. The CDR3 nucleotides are TGTGCCAGCAGCAAAACTAGCGGGAGGGCCGGTAAGACCCAGTACTTC. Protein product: CASSKTSGRAGKTQYF.

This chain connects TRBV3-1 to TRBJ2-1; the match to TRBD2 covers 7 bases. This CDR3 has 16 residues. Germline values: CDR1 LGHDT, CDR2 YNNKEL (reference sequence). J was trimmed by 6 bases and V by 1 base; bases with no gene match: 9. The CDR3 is CASSQVLTSSSNEQFF. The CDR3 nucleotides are TGTGCCAGCAGCCAAGTCCTGACTAGCAGCTCCAATGAGCAGTTCTTC.

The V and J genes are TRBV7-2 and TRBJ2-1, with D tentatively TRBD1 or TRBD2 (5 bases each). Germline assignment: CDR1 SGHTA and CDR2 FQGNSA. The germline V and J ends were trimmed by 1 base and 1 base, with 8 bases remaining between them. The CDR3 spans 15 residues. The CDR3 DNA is TGTGCCAGCAGCTTAGATTGGGGGTCCTACAATGAGCAGTTCTTC. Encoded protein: CASSLDWGSYNEQFF.

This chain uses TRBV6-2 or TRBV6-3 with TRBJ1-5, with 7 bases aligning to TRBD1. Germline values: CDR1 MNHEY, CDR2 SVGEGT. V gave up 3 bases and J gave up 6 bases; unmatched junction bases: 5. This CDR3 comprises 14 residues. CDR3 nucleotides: TGTGCCAGCAGTTATAAGGGGGCTGGTCAGCCCCAGCATTTT. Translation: CASSYKGAGQPQHF.

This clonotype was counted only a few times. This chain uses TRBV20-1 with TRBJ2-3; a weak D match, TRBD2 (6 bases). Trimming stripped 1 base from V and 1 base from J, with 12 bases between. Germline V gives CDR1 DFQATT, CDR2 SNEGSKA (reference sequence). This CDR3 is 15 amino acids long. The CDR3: CSARVAGTGTDTQYF. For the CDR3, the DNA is TGCAGTGCTAGAGTGGCGGGAACTGGCACAGATACGCAGTATTTT.

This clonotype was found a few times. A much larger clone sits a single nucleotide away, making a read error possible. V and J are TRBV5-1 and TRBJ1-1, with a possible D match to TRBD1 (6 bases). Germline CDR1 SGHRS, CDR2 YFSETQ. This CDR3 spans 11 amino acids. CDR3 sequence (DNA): TGCGCCAGCGGCTTGGGACAAGAAGCTTTCTTT. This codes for CASGLGQEAFF.

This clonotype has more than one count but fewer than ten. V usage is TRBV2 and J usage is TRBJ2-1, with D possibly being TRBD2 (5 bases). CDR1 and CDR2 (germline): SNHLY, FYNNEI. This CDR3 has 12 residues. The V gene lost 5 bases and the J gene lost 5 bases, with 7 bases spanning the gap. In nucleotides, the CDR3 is TGTGCCAGCAGTCGGACTGACAATGAGCAGTTCTTC. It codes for CASSRTDNEQFF. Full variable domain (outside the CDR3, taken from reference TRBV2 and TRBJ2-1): EPEVTQTPSHQVTQMGQEVILRCVPISNHLYFYWYRQILGQKVEFLVSFYNNEISEKSEIFDDQFSVERPDGSNFTLKIRSTKLEDSAMYFCASSRTDNEQFFGPGTRLTVL.

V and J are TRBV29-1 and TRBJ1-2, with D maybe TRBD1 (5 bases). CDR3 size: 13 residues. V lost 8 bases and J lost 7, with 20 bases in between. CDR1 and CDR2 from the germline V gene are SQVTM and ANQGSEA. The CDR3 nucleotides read TGCAGCATTCTCCCTCGAGGGGTTGGTGGCTACACCTTC. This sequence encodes CSILPRGVGGYTF.